The 3 T cell receptor beta chains given below trace back to one sample, sequenced in a study of cytomegalovirus exposure and HLA in healthy donors. The PCR contained 60 Vbeta and 13 Jbeta primers. Measured with immunoSEQ multiplex PCR; TCRdb has only the in-frame clones, and not every one. This sample has about 220,000 clones, with 82% found just once. The sequencing sample was made of PBMCs. Every receptor here comes from a middle-aged woman in good health and CMV-seropositive.

The rearrangement uses TRBV12-2 and TRBJ2-7; whether TRBD1, the table's D call, matches the DNA was not checked. TRBV12-2 has pseudogene status. The CDR3 extends over 15 amino acids. This chain's CDR3 is CASRLRGTASYEQYF. For the CDR3, the DNA is TGTGCAAGTCGCTTACGCGGGACAGCCTCCTACGAGCAGTACTTC.

This sequence joins TRBV4-3 and TRBJ1-1, with D maybe TRBD1 (6 bases). CDR3 length: 17 amino acids. V was pared by 2 bases and J by 0 bases, with 16 bases between. Germline assignment: CDR1 LGHNA and CDR2 YSLEER. As DNA, the CDR3 is TGCGCCAGCAGCCAAAGGTGGGCAGGGGATCTGAACACTGAAGCTTTCTTT. Amino acids: CASSQRWAGDLNTEAFF.

The chain couples TRBV9 to TRBJ2-1; 11 nucleotides line up with TRBD2. Germline CDR1 SGDLS, CDR2 YYNGEE. The CDR3 totals 14 residues. Trimming took 7 bases from V and 9 from J; bases not matched to a gene: 9. DNA for the CDR3: TGTGCCAGCGGAGGACTAGCGGGTGCGGGTGAGCAGTTCTTC. Encoded protein: CASGGLAGAGEQFF. The complete variable domain, with remaining parts taken from reference TRBV9 and TRBJ2-1, reads DSGVTQTPKHLITATGQRVTLRCSPRSGDLSVYWYQQSLDQGLQFLIQYYNGEERAKGNILERFSAQQFPDLHSELNLSSLELGDSALYFCASGGLAGAGEQFFGPGTRLTVL.